Described below is a single TCR beta chain sequence and its context. What it recognizes is unknown. The method was immunoSEQ multiplex PCR; TCRdb's version includes in-frame clones alone and lacks a portion of them. The table includes 99,000 or so clones, nearly 90% detected once. This sample is part of a study of T cell responses to AZD1222 COVID-19 vaccine. Findings and caveats of the study: Every sample of the repertoires postdated the peak T cell response.

V lost 0 bases, J lost 2 bases, and 9 bases lay in between. Germline V gene lookup returns CDR1 SGHRS and CDR2 YFSETQ. This CDR3 has 16 amino acids. The rearrangement links TRBV5-1 to TRBJ2-6; maybe TRBD1 (5 bases). The sequenced sample was peripheral blood, obtained on day 0 of AZD1222 vaccination. This TCR came from an adult in good health. CDR3: CASSLEIGAGANVLTF. The CDR3 DNA sequence: TGCGCCAGCAGCTTGGAGATAGGGGCTGGGGCCAACGTCCTGACTTTC.